This entry is about one T cell receptor beta chain. Its specificity is unknown. V was trimmed by 5 bases and J by 0 bases, leaving 17 bases between them. The CDR3 covers 17 residues. Germline V gives CDR1 LGHNT, CDR2 FRNRAP. Each ophthalmopathy patient scored at least 3 on the Clinical Activity Score and at least 4 on NOSPECS grade, with duration under 3 months. RNA transcripts yielded amplified TCR beta CDR3 regions. An initial round of RT-PCR targeting the TCR CDR3 relied on the HTBI primer set. TCRdb itself ran the multiplex PCR reads through MiXCR, one entry per CDR3 protein. The data show hundreds of thousands of distinct CDR3 sequences, with roughly 22% seen just once and about 60% held by the top ten. The data were taken from a study of T cells in Graves' hyperthyroidism and ophthalmopathy. Overall study context: At initial diagnosis, before any treatment had begun, peripheral blood was obtained.

Findings and caveats of the study: Ophthalmopathy was distinguished from stable hyperthyroidism by 13 V-J signatures.

V gene TRBV12-5 combines with J gene TRBJ2-1, with unresolved D. Sequenced sample: blood. This receptor was obtained from a man aged 25 to 40 with Graves' ophthalmopathy. The chain's CDR3 is CASGNELTTGSYNEQFF. The CDR3 DNA is TGTGCTAGTGGTAACGAACTAACTACGGGCTCCTACAATGAGCAGTTCTTC.